Presented here are 10 T cell receptor beta chains from one specimen sequenced in a study of CDR3 diversity in severe acne. TCRdb re-called the PCR reads with MiXCR, one entry per CDR3 protein. The sample lists under 95,000 distinct CDR3 sequences, over 45% occurring once. The specimen was blood. The receptors were sampled from a male donor in good health, serving as a control.

As concerns this clonotype: No conserved phenylalanine or tryptophan is present at the end of the CDR3, so a read error is the likely explanation. V gene TRBV25-1 combines with J gene TRBJ1-2; TRBD1 aligns across 7 bases. This CDR3 is built from 13 residues. Germline V lookup: CDR1 MGHDK, CDR2 SYGVNS. J gave up 5 bases and V 6 bases, and 6 bases lay outside the gene matches. The CDR3 sequence: CASSPGQPYGYTS. The CDR3 bases are TGTGCCAGCAGCCCGGGACAGCCTTATGGCTACACCTCC.

This clonotype was seen more than once but under ten times. The gene calls are TRBV19 and TRBJ1-1, with D uncertain. CDR1 and CDR2 (germline): LNHDA, SQIVND (reference sequence). CDR3 length: 13 residues. V lost 6 bases to trimming and J lost 8 bases, with 16 bases between them. Here the CDR3 reads CASSVDGLLEAFF. The DNA of the CDR3 is TGTGCCAGTAGCGTGGACGGACTCCTAGAAGCTTTCTTT.

The gene calls are TRBV20-1 and TRBJ2-7, with 9 bases lining up with TRBD2. The germline gives CDR1 DFQATT, CDR2 SNEGSKA (reference sequence). Trimming removed 0 bases from V and 3 bases from J; junction bases left unmatched: 6. The CDR3 is 15 amino acids. Here the CDR3 reads CSARDLAGDYYEQYF. The DNA of the CDR3 is TGCAGTGCTAGAGATTTAGCGGGAGACTACTACGAGCAGTACTTC.

The chain employs TRBV19 and TRBJ2-7, with TRBD2 as a possible D gene (5 bases). Germline V gene sequence: CDR1 LNHDA, CDR2 SQIVND (reference sequence). The CDR3 runs to 13 residues. V dropped 4 bases and J dropped 3 bases, with 10 bases sitting between them. CDR3 sequence (DNA): TGTGCCAGTAGTAACTTCGAGGGCTACGAGCAGTACTTC. Amino acids: CASSNFEGYEQYF.

In its sample, this clonotype was seen a few times. This sequence joins TRBV28 and TRBJ1-4; no definite D call. V lost 1 base and J lost 0, with 3 bases in between. The germline CDR1 and CDR2 sequences are MDHEN and SYDVKM. CDR3 length: 14 residues. CDR3 sequence reads: CASSLYTTNEKLFF. CDR3 bases: TGTGCCAGCAGTTTATACACAACTAATGAAAAACTGTTTTTT.

This clonotype was seen ten or more times. The chain has TRBV25-1 and TRBJ1-2; the D gene is possibly TRBD1 (6 bases). V lost 2 bases, J lost 4 bases, and 8 bases lay in between. Germline V gives CDR1 MGHDK, CDR2 SYGVNS. CDR3 size: 13 residues. Here the CDR3 reads CASSEGRGYGYTF. The DNA of the CDR3 is TGTGCCAGCAGTGAAGGCAGGGGCTATGGCTACACCTTC.

This clonotype has just one count. The chain joins TRBV7-2 to TRBJ1-1; 7 bases line up with TRBD1. Germline V gives CDR1 SGHTA, CDR2 FQGNSA. This CDR3 region has 14 residues. The J segment lost 6 bases and the V segment lost 6 bases, leaving 10 bases of the junction unmatched. CDR3 DNA sequence: TGTGCCAGCAGTGAAAAGAGGGGGCGCGCTGAAGCTTTCTTT. Translating it yields CASSEKRGRAEAFF.

The rearrangement links TRBV10-1 to TRBJ1-1, with D uncertain. Germline V lookup: CDR1 WNHNN, CDR2 SYGVQD (reference sequence). This CDR3 region has 14 residues. Trimming took 8 bases from V and 2 from J, leaving 15 bases between them. The CDR3 nucleotides are TGCGCCAGCGTACCCTCCCCAACTAACACTGAAGCTTTCTTT. This encodes CASVPSPTNTEAFF.

Points on this clonotype: The CDR3 end shows no conserved phenylalanine or tryptophan, and so a read error is likely. This chain connects TRBV6-1 to TRBJ1-2; 7 nucleotides line up with TRBD1. Looked up from germline, CDR1 is MNHNS and CDR2 is SASEGT. Trimming cost V 4 bases and J 4 bases; bases outside gene matches: 6. The CDR3 runs to 14 residues. The CDR3 loop reads CASSVGQGGYGYTS. The CDR3 DNA follows: TGTGCCAGCAGTGTTGGGCAGGGGGGCTATGGCTACACCTCC.

About this clonotype itself: The conserved final phenylalanine or tryptophan is absent from the CDR3, which likely points to a read error. The chain carries TRBV24-1 and TRBJ1-5; 9 bases agree with TRBD1. The germline CDR1 and CDR2 sequences are KGHDR and SFDVKD. The CDR3 sequence is 16 residues long. The junction had 7 bases not matched to a gene; V was cut back by 3 bases and J by 5 bases. The CDR3 loop reads CATSDRGRDRDQPQHS. CDR3 DNA: TGTGCCACCAGTGATCGGGGACGGGACAGGGATCAGCCCCAGCATTCT.